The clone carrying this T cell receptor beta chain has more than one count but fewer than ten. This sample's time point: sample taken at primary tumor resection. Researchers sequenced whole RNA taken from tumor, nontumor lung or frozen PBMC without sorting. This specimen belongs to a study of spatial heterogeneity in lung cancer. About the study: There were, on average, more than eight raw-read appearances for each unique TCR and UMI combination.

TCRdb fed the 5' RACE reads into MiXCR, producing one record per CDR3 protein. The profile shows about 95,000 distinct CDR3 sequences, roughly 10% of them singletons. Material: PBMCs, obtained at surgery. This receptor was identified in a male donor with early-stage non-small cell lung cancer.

CDR3 sequence: CASSALGETQYF. CDR3 DNA sequence: TGCGCCAGCAGCGCCCTTGGCGAGACCCAGTACTTC. The chain uses TRBV5-1 and TRBJ2-5; the D is unclear. This CDR3 has 12 amino acids. Deletions cut 4 bases from V and 5 bases from J, with 9 bases between. The germline V gene encodes CDR1 SGHRS and CDR2 YFSETQ.